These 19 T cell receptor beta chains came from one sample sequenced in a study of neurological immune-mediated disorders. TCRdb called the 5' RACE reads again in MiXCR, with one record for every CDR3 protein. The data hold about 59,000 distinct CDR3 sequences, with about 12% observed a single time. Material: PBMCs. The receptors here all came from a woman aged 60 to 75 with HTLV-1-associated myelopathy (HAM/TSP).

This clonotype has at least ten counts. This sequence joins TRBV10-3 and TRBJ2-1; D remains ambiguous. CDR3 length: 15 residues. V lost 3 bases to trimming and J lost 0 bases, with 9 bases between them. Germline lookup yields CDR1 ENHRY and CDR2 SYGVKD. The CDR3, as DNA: TGTGCCATCAGTGAAAGGGTATCCTCCTACAATGAGCAGTTCTTC. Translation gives CAISERVSSYNEQFF.

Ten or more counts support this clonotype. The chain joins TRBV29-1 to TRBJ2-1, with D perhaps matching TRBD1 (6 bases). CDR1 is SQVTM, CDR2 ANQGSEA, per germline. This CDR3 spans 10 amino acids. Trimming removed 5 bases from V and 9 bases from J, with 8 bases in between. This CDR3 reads CSVQGSEQFF. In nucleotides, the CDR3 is TGCAGCGTTCAGGGGAGTGAGCAGTTCTTC.

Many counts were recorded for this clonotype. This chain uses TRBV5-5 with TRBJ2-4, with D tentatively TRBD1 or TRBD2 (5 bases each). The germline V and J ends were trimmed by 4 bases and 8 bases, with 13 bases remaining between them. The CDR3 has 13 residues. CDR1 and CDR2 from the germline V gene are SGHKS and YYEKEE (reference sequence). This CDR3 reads CASSRDHMDIQYF. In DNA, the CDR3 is TGTGCCAGCAGCCGGGACCACATGGACATTCAGTACTTC.

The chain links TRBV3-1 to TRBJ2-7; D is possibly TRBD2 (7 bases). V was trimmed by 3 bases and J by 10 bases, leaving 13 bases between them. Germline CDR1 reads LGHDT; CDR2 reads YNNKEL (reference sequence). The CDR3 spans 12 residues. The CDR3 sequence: CASSQSGGGQYF. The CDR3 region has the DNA TGTGCCAGCAGCCAGTCGGGCGGGGGCCAGTACTTC.

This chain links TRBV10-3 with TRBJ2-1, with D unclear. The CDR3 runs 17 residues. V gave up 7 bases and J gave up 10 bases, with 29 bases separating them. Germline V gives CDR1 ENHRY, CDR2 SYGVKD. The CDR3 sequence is CAIIPNDAPLFPREQFF. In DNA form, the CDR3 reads TGTGCCATCATTCCCAACGACGCCCCACTTTTTCCCAGGGAGCAGTTCTTC.

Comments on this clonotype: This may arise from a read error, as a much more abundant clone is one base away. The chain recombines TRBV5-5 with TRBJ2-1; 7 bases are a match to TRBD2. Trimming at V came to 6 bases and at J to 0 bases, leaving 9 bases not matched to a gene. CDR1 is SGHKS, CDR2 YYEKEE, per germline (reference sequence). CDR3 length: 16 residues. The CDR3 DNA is TGTGCCAGCATCCTGACGCGGGGGAGCTCCTACAATGAGCAGTTCTTC. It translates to CASILTRGSSYNEQFF.

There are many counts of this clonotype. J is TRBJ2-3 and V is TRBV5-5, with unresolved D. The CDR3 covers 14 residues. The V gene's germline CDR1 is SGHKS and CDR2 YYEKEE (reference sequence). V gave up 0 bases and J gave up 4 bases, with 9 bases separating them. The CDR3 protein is CASSLGGGPDTQYF. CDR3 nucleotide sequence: TGTGCCAGCAGCTTGGGAGGTGGGCCAGATACGCAGTATTTT.

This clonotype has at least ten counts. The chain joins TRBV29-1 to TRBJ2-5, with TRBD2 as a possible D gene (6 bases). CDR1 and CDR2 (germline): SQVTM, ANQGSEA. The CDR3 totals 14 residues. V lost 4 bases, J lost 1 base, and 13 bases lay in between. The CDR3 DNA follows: TGCAGCGTTGTACTGGCGGGGATCCAAGAGACCCAGTACTTC. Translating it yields CSVVLAGIQETQYF.

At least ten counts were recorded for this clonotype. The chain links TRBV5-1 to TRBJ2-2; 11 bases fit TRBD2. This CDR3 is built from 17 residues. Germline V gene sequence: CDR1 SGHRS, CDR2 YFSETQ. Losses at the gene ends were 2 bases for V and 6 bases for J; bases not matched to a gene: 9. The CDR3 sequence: CASSLYALAGVSGELFF. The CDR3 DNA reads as TGCGCCAGCAGCTTATATGCACTAGCGGGAGTATCCGGGGAGCTGTTTTTT.

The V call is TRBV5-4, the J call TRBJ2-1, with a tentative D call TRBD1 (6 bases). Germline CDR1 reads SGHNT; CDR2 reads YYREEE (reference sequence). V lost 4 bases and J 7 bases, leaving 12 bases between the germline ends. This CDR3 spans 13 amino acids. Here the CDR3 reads CASSTGMINEQFF. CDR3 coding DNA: TGTGCCAGCAGCACAGGGATGATTAATGAGCAGTTCTTC.

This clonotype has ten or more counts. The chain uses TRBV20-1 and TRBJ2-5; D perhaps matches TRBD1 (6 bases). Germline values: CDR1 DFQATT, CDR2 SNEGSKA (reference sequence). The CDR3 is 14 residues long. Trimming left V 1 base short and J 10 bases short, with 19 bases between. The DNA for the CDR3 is TGCAGTGCTAGAGGCAGGACAGACGCCGGACTCCAGTACTTC. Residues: CSARGRTDAGLQYF.

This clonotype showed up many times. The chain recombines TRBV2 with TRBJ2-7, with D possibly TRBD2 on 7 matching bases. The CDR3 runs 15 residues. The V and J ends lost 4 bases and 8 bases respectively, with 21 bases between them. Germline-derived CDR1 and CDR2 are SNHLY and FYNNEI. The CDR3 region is CASSVNSGTPNQQYF. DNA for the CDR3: TGTGCCAGCAGTGTAAACAGCGGGACACCAAACCAGCAGTACTTC.

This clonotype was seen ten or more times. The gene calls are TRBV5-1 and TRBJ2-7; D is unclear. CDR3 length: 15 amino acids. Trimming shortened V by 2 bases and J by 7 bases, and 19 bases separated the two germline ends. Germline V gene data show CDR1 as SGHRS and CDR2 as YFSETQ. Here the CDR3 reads CASSLDDSLVGEQYF. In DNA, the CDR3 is TGCGCCAGCAGCTTAGATGACTCCTTAGTCGGGGAGCAGTACTTC.

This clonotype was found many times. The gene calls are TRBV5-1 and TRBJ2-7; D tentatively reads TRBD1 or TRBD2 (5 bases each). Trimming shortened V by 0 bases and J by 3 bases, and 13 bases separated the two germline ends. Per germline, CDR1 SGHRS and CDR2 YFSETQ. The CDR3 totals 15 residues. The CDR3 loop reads CASSLGDPAIYEQYF. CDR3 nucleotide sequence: TGCGCCAGCAGCTTGGGGGACCCAGCGATCTACGAGCAGTACTTC. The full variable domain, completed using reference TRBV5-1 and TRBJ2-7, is KAGVTQTPRYLIKTRGQQVTLSCSPISGHRSVSWYQQTPGQGLQFLFEYFSETQRNKGNFPGRFSGRQFSNSRSEMNVSTLELGDSALYLCASSLGDPAIYEQYFGPGTRLTVT.

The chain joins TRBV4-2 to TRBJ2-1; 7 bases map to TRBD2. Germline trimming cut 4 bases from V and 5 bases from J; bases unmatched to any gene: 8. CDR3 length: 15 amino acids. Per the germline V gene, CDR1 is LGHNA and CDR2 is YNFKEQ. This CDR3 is CASSRLPGLNNEQFF. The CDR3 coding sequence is TGTGCCAGCAGCCGCCTCCCGGGACTAAACAATGAGCAGTTCTTC.

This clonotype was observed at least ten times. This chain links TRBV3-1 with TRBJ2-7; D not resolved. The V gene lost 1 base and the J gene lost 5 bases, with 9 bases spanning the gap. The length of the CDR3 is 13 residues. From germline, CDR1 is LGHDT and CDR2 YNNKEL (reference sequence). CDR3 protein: CASSQAAPNEQYF. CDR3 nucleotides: TGTGCCAGCAGCCAAGCCGCCCCAAACGAGCAGTACTTC.

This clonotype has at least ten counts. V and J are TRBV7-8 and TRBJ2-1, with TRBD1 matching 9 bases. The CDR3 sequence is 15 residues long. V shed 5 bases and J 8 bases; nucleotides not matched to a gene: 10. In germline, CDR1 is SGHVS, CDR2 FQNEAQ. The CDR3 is CASSPRTGDIYEQFF. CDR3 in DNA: TGTGCCAGCAGCCCCCGGACAGGGGATATTTATGAGCAGTTCTTC. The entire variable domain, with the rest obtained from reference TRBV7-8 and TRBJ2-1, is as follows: GAGVSQSPRYKVAKRGQDVALRCDPISGHVSLFWYQQALGQGPEFLTYFQNEAQLDKSGLPSDRFFAERPEGSVSTLKIQRTQQEDSAVYLCASSPRTGDIYEQFFGPGTRLTVL.

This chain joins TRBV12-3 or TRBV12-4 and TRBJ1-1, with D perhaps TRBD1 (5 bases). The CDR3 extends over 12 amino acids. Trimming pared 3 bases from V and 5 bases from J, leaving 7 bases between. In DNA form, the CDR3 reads TGTGCCAGCAGTTTCACAGGAACTGAAGCTTTCTTT. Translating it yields CASSFTGTEAFF.

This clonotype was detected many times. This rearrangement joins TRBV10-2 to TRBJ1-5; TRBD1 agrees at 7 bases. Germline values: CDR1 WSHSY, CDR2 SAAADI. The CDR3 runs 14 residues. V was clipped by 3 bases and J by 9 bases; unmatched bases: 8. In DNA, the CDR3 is TGCGCCAGCAGTGATCGTAGGGCAGGGGGGCCCCAGCATTTT. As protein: CASSDRRAGGPQHF.